The 5 T cell receptor beta chains in this list originate from one sample, sequenced in a study of T cell repertoires in aging, cancer and after chemotherapy. TCR beta rearrangements were amplified from peripheral blood genomic DNA. TRB rearrangements spanning V, D and J were amplified using mixed TRB-A/B primers. Each CDR3 protein is one row after TCRdb ran MiXCR on the multiplex PCR reads. The sample consists of about 13,000 distinct CDR3 sequences, 20% to 30% of them appearing once. Sample: blood. These receptors came from a human donor in good health.

This chain uses TRBV12-3 or TRBV12-4 with TRBJ2-7, with TRBD1 identical over 7 bases. The CDR3 contains 16 residues. V lost 4 bases and J lost 2; bases outside the gene matches: 11. The CDR3 coding sequence is TGTGCCAGCAGTTCGGCCAGGGGGAAGGTCCCCTACGAGCAGTACTTC. Its translation is CASSSARGKVPYEQYF.

V usage is TRBV12-3 or TRBV12-4 and J usage is TRBJ2-5; the match to TRBD1 covers 7 bases. This CDR3 has 14 amino acids. The junction had 11 bases not matched to a gene; V was cut back by 7 bases and J by 6 bases. For the CDR3, the DNA is TGTGCCAGCAATGAGGGCAGGGGGTCACAGACCCAGTACTTC. Amino acid sequence: CASNEGRGSQTQYF.

The V gene is TRBV6-5, the J gene TRBJ2-3, with TRBD2 matching 14 bases. J gave up 2 bases and V 5 bases, and 6 bases lay outside the gene matches. The CDR3 extends over 17 amino acids. Germline assignment: CDR1 MNHEY and CDR2 SVGAGI. The CDR3, as DNA: TGTGCCAGCAGTATGGGACTAGCGGGGGACCACACAGATACGCAGTATTTT. This encodes CASSMGLAGDHTDTQYF.

V is TRBV6-6 and J is TRBJ1-5; 8 nucleotides match TRBD1. Germline V lookup: CDR1 MNHNY, CDR2 SVGAGI (reference sequence). The V segment lost 10 bases and the J segment 2 bases; nucleotides outside the gene matches: 7. CDR3 length equals 14 residues. The DNA of the CDR3 is TGTGCCACCGCAGGGGGCCTTGGCAATCAGCCCCAGCATTTT. Amino acid sequence: CATAGGLGNQPQHF.

By sample share, this clonotype is medium-sized. The chain is built from TRBV6-5 and TRBJ1-6, with a weak D call TRBD1 (5 bases). The CDR3 spans 14 residues. Per the germline V gene, CDR1 is MNHEY and CDR2 is SVGAGI. V lost 6 bases and J 7 bases, leaving 13 bases between the germline ends. CDR3 DNA: TGTGCCAGCAGCTTACTAGGGACCAATTCACCCCTCCACTTT. Translated: CASSLLGTNSPLHF.